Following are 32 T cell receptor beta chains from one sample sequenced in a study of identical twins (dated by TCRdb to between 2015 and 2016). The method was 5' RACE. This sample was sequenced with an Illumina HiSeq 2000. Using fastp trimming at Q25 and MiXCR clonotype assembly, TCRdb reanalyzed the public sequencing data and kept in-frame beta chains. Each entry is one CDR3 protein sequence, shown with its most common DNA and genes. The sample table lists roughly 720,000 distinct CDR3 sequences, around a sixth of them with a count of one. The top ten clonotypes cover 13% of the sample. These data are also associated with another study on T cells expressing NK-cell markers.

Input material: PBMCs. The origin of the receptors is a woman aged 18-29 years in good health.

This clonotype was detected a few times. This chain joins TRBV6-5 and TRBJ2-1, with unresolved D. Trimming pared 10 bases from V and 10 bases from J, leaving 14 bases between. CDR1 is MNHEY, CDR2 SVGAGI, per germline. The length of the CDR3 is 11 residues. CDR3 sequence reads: CATVYRWEQFF. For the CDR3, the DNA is TGTGCCACCGTCTATCGGTGGGAGCAGTTCTTC.

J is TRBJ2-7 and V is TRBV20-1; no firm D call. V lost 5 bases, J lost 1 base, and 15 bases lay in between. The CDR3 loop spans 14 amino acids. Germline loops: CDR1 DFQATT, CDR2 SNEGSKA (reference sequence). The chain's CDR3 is CSALYLVTSYEQYF. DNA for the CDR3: TGCAGTGCTTTGTACCTCGTTACTTCCTACGAGCAGTACTTC.

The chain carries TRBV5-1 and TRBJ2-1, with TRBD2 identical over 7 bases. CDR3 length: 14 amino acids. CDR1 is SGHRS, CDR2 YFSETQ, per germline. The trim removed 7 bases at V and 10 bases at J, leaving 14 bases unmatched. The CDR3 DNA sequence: TGCGCCAGCGGGGGGGGAGCAGCCGCCCAAGAGCAGTTCTTC. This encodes CASGGGAAAQEQFF.

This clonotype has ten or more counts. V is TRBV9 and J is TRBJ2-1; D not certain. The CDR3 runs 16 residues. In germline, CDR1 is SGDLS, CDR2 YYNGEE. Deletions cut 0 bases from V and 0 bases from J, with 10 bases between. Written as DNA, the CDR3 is TGTGCCAGCAGCGTAGAATCTGCTAGCTCCTACAATGAGCAGTTCTTC. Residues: CASSVESASSYNEQFF.

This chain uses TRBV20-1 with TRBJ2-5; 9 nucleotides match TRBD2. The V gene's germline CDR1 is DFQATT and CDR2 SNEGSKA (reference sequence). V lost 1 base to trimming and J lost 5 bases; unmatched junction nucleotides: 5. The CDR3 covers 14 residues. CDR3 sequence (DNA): TGCAGTGCTAGAGGCGGGGGGGGTCGGGAGACCCAGTACTTC. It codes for CSARGGGGRETQYF.

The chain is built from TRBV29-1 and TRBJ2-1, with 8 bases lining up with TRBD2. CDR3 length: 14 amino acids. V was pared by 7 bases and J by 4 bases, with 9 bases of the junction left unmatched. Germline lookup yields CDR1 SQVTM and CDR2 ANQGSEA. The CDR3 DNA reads TGCAGCGCTCTCAGCGGGAGCGTTTACAATGAGCAGTTCTTC. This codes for CSALSGSVYNEQFF.

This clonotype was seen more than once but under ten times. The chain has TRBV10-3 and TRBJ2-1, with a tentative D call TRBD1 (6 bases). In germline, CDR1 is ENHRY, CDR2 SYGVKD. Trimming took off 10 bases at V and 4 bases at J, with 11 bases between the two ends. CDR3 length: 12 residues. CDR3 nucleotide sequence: TGTGCCACACTTGGGACATACAATGAGCAGTTCTTC. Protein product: CATLGTYNEQFF.

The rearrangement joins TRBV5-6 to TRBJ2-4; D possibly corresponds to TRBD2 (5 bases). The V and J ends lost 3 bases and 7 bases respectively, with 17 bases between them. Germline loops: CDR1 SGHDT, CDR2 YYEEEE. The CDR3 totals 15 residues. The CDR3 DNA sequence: TGTGCCAGCAGCTGGAGTAGGAGGAACGGGAACATTCAGTACTTC. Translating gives CASSWSRRNGNIQYF.

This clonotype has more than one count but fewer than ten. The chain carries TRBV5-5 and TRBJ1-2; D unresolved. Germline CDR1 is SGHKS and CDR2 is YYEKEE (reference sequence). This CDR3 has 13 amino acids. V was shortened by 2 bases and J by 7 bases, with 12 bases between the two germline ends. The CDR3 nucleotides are TGTGCCAGCAGCTTAGAGAACGTTGGTGGCTACACCTTC. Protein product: CASSLENVGGYTF.

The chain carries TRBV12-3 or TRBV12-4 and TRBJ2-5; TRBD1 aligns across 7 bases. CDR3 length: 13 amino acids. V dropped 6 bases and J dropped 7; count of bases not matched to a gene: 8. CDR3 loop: CASSGTAGGTQYF. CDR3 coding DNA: TGTGCCAGCAGCGGGACAGCCGGTGGGACCCAGTACTTC.

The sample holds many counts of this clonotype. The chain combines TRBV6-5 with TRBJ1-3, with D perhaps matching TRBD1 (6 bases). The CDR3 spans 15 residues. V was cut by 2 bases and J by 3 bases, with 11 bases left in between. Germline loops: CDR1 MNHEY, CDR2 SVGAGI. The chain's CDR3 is CASSYTGNYGNTIYF. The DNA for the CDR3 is TGTGCCAGCAGTTACACAGGGAATTATGGAAACACCATATATTTT.

The DNA for the CDR3 is TGTGCCAGCACTGGAGGGGGGGAAGCTTTCTTT. Amino acids: CASTGGGEAFF. The chain employs TRBV25-1 and TRBJ1-1; weak D call: TRBD1 (6 bases). Trimming pared 7 bases from V and 8 bases from J, leaving 11 bases between. CDR3 size: 11 residues. Germline CDR1 reads MGHDK; CDR2 reads SYGVNS.

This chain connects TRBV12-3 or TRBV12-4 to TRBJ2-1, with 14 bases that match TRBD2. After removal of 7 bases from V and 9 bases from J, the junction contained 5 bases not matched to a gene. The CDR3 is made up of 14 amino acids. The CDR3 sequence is CASTLGLAGAEQFF. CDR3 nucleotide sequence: TGTGCCAGCACCTTGGGACTAGCGGGAGCTGAGCAGTTCTTC.

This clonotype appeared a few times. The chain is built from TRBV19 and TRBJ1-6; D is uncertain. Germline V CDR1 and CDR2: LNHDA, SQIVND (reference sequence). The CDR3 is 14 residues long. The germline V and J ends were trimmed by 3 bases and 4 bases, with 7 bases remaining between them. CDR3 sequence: CASSIPRYNSPLHF. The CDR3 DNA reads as TGTGCCAGTAGTATCCCACGGTATAATTCACCCCTCCACTTT.

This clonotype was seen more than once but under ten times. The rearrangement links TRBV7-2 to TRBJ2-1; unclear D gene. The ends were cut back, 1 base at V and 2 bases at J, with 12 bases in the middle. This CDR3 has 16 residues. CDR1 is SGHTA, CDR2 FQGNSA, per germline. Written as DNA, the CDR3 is TGTGCCAGCAGCTTAGAGGCCTACGGCCCCTACAATGAGCAGTTCTTC. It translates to CASSLEAYGPYNEQFF.

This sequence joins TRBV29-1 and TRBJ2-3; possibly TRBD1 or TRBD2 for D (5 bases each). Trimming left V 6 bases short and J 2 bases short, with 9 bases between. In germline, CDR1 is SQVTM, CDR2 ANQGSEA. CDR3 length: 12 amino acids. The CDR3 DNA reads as TGCAGCGTGGGGGATTACACAGATACGCAGTATTTT. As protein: CSVGDYTDTQYF.

The chain's CDR3 is CSARAGSGHQNSPLHF. The CDR3 DNA follows: TGCAGTGCTAGAGCGGGTTCTGGACATCAGAATTCACCCCTCCACTTT. The rearrangement links TRBV20-1 to TRBJ1-6, with a weak D call TRBD1 (5 bases). Germline CDR1 DFQATT, CDR2 SNEGSKA (reference sequence). The CDR3 has 16 amino acids. Trimming removed 1 base from V and 7 bases from J, with 17 bases in between.

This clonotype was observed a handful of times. For the CDR3, the DNA is TGCAGTGCTAGAGATGGGTCAGGGTCGAACACCGGGGAGCTGTTTTTT. This gives the protein CSARDGSGSNTGELFF. The chain uses TRBV20-1 and TRBJ2-2; D might be TRBD1 (5 bases). The CDR3 covers 16 residues. In germline, CDR1 is DFQATT, CDR2 SNEGSKA (reference sequence). V gave up 0 bases and J gave up 0 bases, with 11 bases separating them.

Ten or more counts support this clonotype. CDR3 coding DNA: TGCGCCAGCAGCCAAGGGGGGATTCCGATCACTGAAGCTTTCTTT. This gives the protein CASSQGGIPITEAFF. The chain is built from TRBV4-1 and TRBJ1-1; maybe TRBD1 (5 bases). The CDR3 sequence is 15 residues long. Deletions cut 1 base from V and 4 bases from J, with 13 bases between. Looked up from germline, CDR1 is MGHRA and CDR2 is YSYEKL.

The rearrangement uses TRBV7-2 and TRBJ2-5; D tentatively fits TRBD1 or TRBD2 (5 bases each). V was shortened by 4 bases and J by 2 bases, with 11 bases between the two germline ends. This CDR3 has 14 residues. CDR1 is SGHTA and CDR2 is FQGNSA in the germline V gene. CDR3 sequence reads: CASSSGTLQETQYF. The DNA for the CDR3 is TGTGCCAGCAGCTCCGGGACCCTTCAAGAGACCCAGTACTTC.

The CDR3 region is CASSPGRAYDEQFF. DNA for the CDR3: TGTGCCAGCAGTCCCGGTAGAGCGTACGATGAGCAGTTCTTC. The V and J genes are TRBV12-3 or TRBV12-4 and TRBJ2-1; no firm D call. V dropped 5 bases and J dropped 8 bases, with 16 bases sitting between them. This CDR3 comprises 14 residues.

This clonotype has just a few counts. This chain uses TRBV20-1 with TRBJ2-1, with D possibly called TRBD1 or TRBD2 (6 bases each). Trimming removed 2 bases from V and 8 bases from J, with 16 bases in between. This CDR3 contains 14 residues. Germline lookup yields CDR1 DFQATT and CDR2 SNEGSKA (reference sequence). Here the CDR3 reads CSARSVGGSDEQFF. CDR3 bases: TGCAGTGCTAGATCGGTAGGGGGGAGCGATGAGCAGTTCTTC.

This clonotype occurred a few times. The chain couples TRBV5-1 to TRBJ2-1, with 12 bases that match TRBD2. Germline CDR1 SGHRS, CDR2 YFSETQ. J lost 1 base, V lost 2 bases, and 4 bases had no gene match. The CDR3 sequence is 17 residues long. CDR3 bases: TGCGCCAGCAGCTTCCGGACTAGCGGGAATTCCTACAATGAGCAGTTCTTC. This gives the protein CASSFRTSGNSYNEQFF.

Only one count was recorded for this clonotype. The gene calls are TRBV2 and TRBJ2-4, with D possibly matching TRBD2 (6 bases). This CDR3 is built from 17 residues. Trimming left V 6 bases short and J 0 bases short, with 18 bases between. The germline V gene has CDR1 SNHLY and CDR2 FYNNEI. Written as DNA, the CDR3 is TGTGCCAGCAGGTCGTCGGGGGTACATCTAGCCAAAAACATTCAGTACTTC. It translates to CASRSSGVHLAKNIQYF. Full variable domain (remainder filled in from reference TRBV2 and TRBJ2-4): EPEVTQTPSHQVTQMGQEVILRCVPISNHLYFYWYRQILGQKVEFLVSFYNNEISEKSEIFDDQFSVERPDGSNFTLKIRSTKLEDSAMYFCASRSSGVHLAKNIQYFGAGTRLSVL.

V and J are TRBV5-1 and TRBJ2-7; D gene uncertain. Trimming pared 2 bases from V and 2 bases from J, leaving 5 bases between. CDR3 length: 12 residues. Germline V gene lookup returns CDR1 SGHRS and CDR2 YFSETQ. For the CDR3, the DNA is TGCGCCAGCAGCTTAATGGCCTACGAGCAGTACTTC. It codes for CASSLMAYEQYF.

This chain's CDR3 is CASSSTRGYEQFF. CDR3 DNA sequence: TGTGCCAGCAGCTCAACTAGGGGGTATGAGCAGTTCTTC. J is TRBJ2-1 and V is TRBV7-2; weak D call: TRBD1 (6 bases). The CDR3 length is 13 residues. Trimming removed 4 bases at V and 8 bases at J, with 12 bases between. CDR1 and CDR2 (germline): SGHTA, FQGNSA.

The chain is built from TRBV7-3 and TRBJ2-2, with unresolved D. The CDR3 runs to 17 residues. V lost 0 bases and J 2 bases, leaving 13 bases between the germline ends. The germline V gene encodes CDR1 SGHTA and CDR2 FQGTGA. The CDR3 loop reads CASSLTGRVLNTGELFF. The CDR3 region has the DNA TGTGCCAGCAGCTTAACTGGACGGGTTCTTAACACCGGGGAGCTGTTTTTT.

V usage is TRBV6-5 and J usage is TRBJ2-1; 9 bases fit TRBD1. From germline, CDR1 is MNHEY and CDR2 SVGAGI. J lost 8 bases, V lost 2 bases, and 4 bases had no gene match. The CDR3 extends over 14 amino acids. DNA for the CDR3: TGTGCCAGCAGTTACCGGACAGGGGAACATGAGCAGTTCTTC. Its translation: CASSYRTGEHEQFF.

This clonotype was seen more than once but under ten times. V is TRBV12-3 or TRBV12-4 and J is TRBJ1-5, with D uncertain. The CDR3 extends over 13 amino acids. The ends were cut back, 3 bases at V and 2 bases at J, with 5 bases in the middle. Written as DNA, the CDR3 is TGTGCCAGCAGTTTTTCTCGCAATCAGCCCCAGCATTTT. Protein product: CASSFSRNQPQHF.

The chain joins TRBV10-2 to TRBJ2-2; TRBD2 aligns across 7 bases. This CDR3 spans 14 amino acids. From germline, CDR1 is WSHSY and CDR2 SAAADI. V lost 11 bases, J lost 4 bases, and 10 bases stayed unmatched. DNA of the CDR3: TGCGCCGCCGCCTTCCTAGCGGTCACCGGGGAGCTGTTTTTT. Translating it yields CAAAFLAVTGELFF.

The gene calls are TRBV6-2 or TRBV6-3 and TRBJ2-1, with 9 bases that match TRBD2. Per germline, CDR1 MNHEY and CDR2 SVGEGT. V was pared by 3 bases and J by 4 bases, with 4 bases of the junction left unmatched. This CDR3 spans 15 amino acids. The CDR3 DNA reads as TGTGCCAGCAGTTATCTAGCGGGAAGGTACAATGAGCAGTTCTTC. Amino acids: CASSYLAGRYNEQFF.

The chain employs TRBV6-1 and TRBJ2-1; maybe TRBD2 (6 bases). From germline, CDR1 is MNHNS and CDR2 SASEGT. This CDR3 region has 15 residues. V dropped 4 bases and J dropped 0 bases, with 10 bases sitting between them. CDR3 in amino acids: CASSAAGSSYNEQFF. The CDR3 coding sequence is TGTGCCAGCAGTGCGGCGGGGAGCTCCTACAATGAGCAGTTCTTC.